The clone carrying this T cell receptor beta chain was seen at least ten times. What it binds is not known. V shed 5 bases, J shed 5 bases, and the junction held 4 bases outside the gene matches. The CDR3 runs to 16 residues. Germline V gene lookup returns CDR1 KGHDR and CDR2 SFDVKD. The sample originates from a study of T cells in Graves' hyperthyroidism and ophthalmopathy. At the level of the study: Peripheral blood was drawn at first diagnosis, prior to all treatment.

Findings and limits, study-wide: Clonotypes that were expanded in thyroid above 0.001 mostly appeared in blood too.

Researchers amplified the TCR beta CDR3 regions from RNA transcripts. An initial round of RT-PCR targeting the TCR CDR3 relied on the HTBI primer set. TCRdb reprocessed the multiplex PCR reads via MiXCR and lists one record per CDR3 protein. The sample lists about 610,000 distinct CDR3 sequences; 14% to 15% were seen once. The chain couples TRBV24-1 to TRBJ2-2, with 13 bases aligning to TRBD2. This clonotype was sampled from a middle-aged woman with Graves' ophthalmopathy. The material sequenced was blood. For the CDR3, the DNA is TGTGCCACCAGTGGCGGACTAGCGGGAGTTACCGGGGAGCTGTTTTTT. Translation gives CATSGGLAGVTGELFF.